This T cell receptor (beta chain) was recorded in a study of T-cell reconstitution after alpha-beta-depleted transplantation in children. Study conclusions and caveats: At around two months after transplant, the alpha-beta T cells were reportedly derived from several hundred expanded clones that came from non-depleted graft cells. High day-60 TCRbeta diversity in some patients came from surviving recipient T cells and thymic progenitors.

Unique molecular identifiers were incorporated during preparation of the TCRbeta library. TCRdb passed the PCR reads through MiXCR, listing each CDR3 protein once. This sample has roughly 250,000 distinct CDR3 sequences, with roughly 8% found just once. Many counts were recorded for this clonotype. What it recognizes is unknown. The sequence was obtained from a male patient younger than 18 who had a stem cell transplant for acute lymphoblastic leukemia, so the T cells may come from the graft donor. This specimen consisted of PBMCs, mostly from graft donor cells, obtained 180 days after TCRalphabeta/CD19-depleted stem cell transplant.

For the CDR3, the DNA is TGTGCCAGCAGCTTCGGACCTGAAGCTTTCTTT. Amino acid sequence: CASSFGPEAFF. The genes are TRBV7-9 and TRBJ1-1; D gene ambiguous. Trimming took off 3 bases at V and 6 bases at J, with 5 bases between the two ends. Germline assignment: CDR1 SEHNR and CDR2 FQNEAQ (reference sequence). CDR3 size: 11 residues.